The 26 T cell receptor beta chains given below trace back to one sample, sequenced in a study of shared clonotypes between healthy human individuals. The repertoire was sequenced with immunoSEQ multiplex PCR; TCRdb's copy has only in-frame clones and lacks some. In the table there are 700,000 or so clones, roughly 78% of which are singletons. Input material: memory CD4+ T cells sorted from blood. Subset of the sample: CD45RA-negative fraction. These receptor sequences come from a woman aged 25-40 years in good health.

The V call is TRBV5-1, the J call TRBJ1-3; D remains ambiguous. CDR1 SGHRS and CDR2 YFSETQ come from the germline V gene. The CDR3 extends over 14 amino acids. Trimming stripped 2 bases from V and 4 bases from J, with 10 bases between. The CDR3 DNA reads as TGCGCCAGCAGCTTTGGGGATGAAGGAAACACCATATATTTT. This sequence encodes CASSFGDEGNTIYF.

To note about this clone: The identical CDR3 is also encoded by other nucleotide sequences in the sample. CDR3 loop: CASSSSSTDTQYF. DNA of the CDR3: TGTGCCAGCAGTTCGAGCAGCACAGATACGCAGTATTTT. The chain joins TRBV28 to TRBJ2-3; no clear D gene. The CDR3 sequence is 13 residues long. Germline CDR1 reads MDHEN; CDR2 reads SYDVKM. V dropped 4 bases and J dropped 0 bases, with 5 bases sitting between them.

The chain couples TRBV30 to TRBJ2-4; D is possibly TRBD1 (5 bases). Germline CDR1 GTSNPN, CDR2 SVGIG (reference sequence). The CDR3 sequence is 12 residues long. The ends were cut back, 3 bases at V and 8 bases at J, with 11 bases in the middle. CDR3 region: CAWSADRYIQYF. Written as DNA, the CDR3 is TGTGCCTGGAGCGCCGACAGATACATTCAGTACTTC.

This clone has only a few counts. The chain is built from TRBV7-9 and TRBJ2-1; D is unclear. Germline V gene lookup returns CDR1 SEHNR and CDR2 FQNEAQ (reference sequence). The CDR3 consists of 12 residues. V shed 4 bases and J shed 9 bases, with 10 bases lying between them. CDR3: CASSSTGTEQFF. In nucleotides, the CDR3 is TGTGCCAGCAGCTCAACGGGCACTGAGCAGTTCTTC.

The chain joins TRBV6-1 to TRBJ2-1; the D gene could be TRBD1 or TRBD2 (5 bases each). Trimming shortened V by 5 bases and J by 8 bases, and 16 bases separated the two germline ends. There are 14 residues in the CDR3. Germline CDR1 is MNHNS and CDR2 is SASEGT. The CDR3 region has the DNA TGTGCCAGCAGTACCTGGGCAGGGCGGGATGAGCAGTTCTTC. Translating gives CASSTWAGRDEQFF.

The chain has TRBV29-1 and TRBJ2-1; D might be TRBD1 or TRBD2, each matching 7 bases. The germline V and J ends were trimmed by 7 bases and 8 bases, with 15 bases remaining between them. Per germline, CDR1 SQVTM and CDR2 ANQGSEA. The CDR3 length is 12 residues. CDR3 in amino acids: CSARQGGDEQFF. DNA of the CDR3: TGCAGCGCCCGACAGGGAGGGGATGAGCAGTTCTTC.

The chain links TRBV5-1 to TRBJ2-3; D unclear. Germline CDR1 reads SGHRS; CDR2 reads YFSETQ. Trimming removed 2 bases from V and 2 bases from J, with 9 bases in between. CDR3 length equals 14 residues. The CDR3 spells CASSFEKSTDTQYF. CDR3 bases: TGCGCCAGCAGCTTTGAAAAGTCCACAGATACGCAGTATTTT. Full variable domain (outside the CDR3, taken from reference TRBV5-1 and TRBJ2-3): KAGVTQTPRYLIKTRGQQVTLSCSPISGHRSVSWYQQTPGQGLQFLFEYFSETQRNKGNFPGRFSGRQFSNSRSEMNVSTLELGDSALYLCASSFEKSTDTQYFGPGTRLTVL.

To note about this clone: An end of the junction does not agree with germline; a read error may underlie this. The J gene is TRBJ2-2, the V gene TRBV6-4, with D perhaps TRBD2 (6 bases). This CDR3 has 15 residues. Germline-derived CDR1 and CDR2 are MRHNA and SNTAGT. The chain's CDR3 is CASRDYSLSTGELFF. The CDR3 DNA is TGTGCCAGCAGGGACTACAGTCTTAGCACCGGGGAGCTGTTTTTT.

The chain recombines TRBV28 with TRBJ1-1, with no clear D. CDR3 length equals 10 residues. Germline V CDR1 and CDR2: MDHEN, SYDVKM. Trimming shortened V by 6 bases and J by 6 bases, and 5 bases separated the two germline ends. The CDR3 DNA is TGTGCCAGCAGGCGGGCTGAAGCTTTCTTT. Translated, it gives CASRRAEAFF.

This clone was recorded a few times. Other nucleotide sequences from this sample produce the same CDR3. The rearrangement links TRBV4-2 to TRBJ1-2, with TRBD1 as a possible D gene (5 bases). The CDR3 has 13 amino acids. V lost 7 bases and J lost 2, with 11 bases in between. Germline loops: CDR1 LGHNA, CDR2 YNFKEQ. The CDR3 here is CASTDSPNYGYTF. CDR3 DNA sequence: TGTGCCAGCACCGACAGCCCCAACTATGGCTACACCTTC.

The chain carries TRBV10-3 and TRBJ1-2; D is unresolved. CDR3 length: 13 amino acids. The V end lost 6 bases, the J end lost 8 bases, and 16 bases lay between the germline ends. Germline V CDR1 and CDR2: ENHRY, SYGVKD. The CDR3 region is CAIRPQAGEGYTF. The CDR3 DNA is TGTGCCATCAGACCCCAGGCCGGAGAGGGCTACACCTTC.

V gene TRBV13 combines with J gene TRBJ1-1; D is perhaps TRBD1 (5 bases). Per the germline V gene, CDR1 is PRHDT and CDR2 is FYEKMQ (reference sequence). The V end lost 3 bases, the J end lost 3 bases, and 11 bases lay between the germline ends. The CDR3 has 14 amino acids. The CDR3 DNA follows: TGTGCCAGCAGCTTCCAGGGTACGTACACTGAAGCTTTCTTT. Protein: CASSFQGTYTEAFF.

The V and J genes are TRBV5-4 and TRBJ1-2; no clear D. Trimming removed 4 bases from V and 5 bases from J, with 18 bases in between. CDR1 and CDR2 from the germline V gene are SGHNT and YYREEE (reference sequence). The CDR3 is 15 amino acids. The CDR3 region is CASSNSGREPYGYTF. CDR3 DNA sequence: TGTGCCAGCAGCAATTCCGGCAGAGAACCTTATGGCTACACCTTC. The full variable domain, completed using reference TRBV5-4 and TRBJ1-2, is ETGVTQSPTHLIKTRGQQVTLRCSSQSGHNTVSWYQQALGQGPQFIFQYYREEENGRGNFPPRFSGLQFPNYSSELNVNALELDDSALYLCASSNSGREPYGYTFGSGTRLTVV.

This chain's CDR3 is CASSQDNAGGPGETQYF. The DNA for the CDR3 is TGCGCCAGCAGCCAAGATAATGCGGGAGGGCCTGGGGAGACCCAGTACTTC. This sequence joins TRBV4-1 and TRBJ2-5; 9 bases are shared with TRBD2. V shed 0 bases and J 5 bases; nucleotides not matched to a gene: 10. Germline V CDR1 and CDR2: MGHRA, YSYEKL. The CDR3 sequence is 17 residues long.

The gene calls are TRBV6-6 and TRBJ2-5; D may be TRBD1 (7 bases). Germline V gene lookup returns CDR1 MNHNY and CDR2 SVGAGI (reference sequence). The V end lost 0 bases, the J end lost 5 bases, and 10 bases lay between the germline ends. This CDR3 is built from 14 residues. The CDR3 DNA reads TGTGCCAGCAGTTACTCGACAGGGAGGGAGACCCAGTACTTC. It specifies CASSYSTGRETQYF.

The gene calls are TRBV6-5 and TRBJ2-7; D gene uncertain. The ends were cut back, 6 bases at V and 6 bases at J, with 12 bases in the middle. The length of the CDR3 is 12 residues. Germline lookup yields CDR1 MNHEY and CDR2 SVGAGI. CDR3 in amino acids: CASRSSYREQYF. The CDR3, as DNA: TGTGCCAGCAGATCTTCCTACCGCGAGCAGTACTTC.

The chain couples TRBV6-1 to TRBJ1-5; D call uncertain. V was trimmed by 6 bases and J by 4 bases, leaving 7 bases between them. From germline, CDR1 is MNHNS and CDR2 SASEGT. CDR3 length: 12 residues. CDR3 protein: CASSNLNQPQHF. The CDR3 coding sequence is TGTGCCAGCAGCAATCTTAATCAGCCCCAGCATTTT.

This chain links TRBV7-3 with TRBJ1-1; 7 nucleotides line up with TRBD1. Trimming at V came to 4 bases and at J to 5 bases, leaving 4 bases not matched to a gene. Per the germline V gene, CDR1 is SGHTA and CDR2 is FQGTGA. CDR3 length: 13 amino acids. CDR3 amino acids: CASSSSGGTEAFF. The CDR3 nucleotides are TGTGCCAGCAGCTCCTCAGGGGGGACTGAAGCTTTCTTT.

This CDR3 reads CATSEDHRTYNQPQHF. CDR3 coding DNA: TGTGCCACCTCGGAGGATCACAGGACCTACAATCAGCCCCAGCATTTT. J is TRBJ1-5 and V is TRBV19; perhaps TRBD1 as D (5 bases). The CDR3 is 16 residues long. V shed 10 bases and J shed 3 bases, with 22 bases lying between them. The V gene's germline CDR1 is LNHDA and CDR2 SQIVND (reference sequence).

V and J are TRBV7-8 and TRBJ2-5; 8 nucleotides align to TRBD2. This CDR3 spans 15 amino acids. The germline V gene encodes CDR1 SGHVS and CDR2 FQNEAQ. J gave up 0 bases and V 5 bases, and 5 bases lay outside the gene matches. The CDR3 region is CASSRGTRDQETQYF. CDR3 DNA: TGTGCCAGCAGCCGCGGGACTAGAGACCAAGAGACCCAGTACTTC.

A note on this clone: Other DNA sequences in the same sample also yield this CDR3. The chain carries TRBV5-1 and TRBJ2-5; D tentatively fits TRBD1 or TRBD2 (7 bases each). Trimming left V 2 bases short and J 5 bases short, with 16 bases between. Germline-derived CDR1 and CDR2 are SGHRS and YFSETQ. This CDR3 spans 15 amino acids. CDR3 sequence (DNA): TGCGCCAGCAGCTTAGAGGGGAGGGGGCATGAGACCCAGTACTTC. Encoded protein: CASSLEGRGHETQYF.

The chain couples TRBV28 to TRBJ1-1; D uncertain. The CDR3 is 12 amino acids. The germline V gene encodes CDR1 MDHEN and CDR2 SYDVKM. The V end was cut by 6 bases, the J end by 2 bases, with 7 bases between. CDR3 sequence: CASRITNTEAFF. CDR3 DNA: TGTGCCAGCAGGATCACAAACACTGAAGCTTTCTTT.

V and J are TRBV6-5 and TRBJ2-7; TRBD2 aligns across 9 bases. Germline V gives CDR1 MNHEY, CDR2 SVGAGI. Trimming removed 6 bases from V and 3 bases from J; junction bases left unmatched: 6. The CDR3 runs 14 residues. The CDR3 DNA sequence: TGTGCCAGCAGGCGGACTAGCGAAGGCTACGAGCAGTACTTC. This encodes CASRRTSEGYEQYF.

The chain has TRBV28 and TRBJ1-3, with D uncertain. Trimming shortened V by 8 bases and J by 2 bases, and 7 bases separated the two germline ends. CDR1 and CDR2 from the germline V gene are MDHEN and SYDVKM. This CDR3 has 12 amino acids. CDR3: CASGLAGNTIYF. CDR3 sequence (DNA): TGTGCCAGCGGTCTCGCTGGAAACACCATATATTTT. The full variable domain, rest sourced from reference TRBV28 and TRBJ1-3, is DVKVTQSSRYLVKRTGEKVFLECVQDMDHENMFWYRQDPGLGLRLIYFSYDVKMKEKGDIPEGYSVSREKKERFSLILESASTNQTSMYLCASGLAGNTIYFGEGSWLTVV.

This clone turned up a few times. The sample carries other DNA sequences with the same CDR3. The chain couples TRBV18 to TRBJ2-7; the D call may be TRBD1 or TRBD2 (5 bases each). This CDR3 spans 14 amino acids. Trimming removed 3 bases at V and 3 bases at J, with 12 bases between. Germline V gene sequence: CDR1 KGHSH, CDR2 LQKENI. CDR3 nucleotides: TGTGCCAGCTCACCGGCGACTGGGGGCTACGAGCAGTACTTC. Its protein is CASSPATGGYEQYF.

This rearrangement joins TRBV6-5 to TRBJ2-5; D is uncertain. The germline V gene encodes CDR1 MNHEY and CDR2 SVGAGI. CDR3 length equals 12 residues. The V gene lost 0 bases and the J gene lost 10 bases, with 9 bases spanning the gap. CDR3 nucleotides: TGTGCCAGCAGTTACTCTGGCCGGTACCAGTACTTC. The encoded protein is CASSYSGRYQYF.